This passage covers 3 T cell receptor beta chains from one sample sequenced in a study of early T cells in non-severe SARS-CoV-2 infection. TCRdb re-derived calls from the 5' RACE reads in MiXCR, one entry per CDR3 protein. The sample contains approximately 35,000 distinct CDR3 sequences, over 6.5% of which appear only once. What was sequenced was whole blood. These receptors all stem from an adult who was a healthcare worker with PCR-confirmed SARS-CoV-2 infection or an uninfected control (not recorded which).

This clonotype was found many times. The V and J genes are TRBV20-1 and TRBJ2-2, with unresolved D. The V end lost 1 base, the J end lost 5 bases, and 8 bases lay between the germline ends. The CDR3 contains 13 residues. Germline loops: CDR1 DFQATT, CDR2 SNEGSKA (reference sequence). CDR3 loop: CSARAPLTGELFF. For the CDR3, the DNA is TGCAGTGCTAGAGCCCCTTTGACCGGGGAGCTGTTTTTT.

This clonotype has a count of ten or more. The chain links TRBV7-9 to TRBJ1-2, with D possibly matching TRBD1 (6 bases). Trimming stripped 1 base from V and 6 bases from J, with 12 bases between. The CDR3 runs to 14 residues. Germline CDR1 is SEHNR and CDR2 is FQNEAQ (reference sequence). The CDR3: CASSLEGRGDGYTF. Here the CDR3 DNA reads TGTGCCAGCAGCTTAGAGGGCAGGGGTGATGGCTACACCTTC.

This clonotype has a handful of counts. This sequence joins TRBV7-8 and TRBJ2-2, with D tentatively TRBD1 (5 bases). Germline values: CDR1 SGHVS, CDR2 FQNEAQ. V was clipped by 7 bases and J by 6 bases, with 15 bases between them. The CDR3 extends over 14 amino acids. CDR3 sequence (DNA): TGTGCCAGCAACTCACCCCAAGGGGCCGGGGAGCTGTTTTTT. Protein: CASNSPQGAGELFF.